One sample yielded the 28 T cell receptor beta chains listed below, sequenced in a study of CD8 T cells in Susac syndrome. Random-hexamer reverse transcription was applied to about 0.45 to 1 ug RNA. TCRdb reanalysed the immunoSEQ multiplex PCR reads using MiXCR and keeps one entry per CDR3 protein. This table holds 180,000 or so distinct CDR3 sequences, 90% to 95% found once. Specimen: CD4+ T cells from PBMCs. These receptors came from a human donor in good health.

This chain uses TRBV15 with TRBJ2-7; tentatively, D is TRBD1 (6 bases). V lost 3 bases and J 3 bases, leaving 9 bases between the germline ends. The CDR3 loop spans 13 amino acids. The germline CDR1 and CDR2 sequences are LNHNV and YYDKDF (reference sequence). The chain's CDR3 is CATSRDSNYEQYF. Written as DNA, the CDR3 is TGTGCCACCAGCAGGGACAGCAACTACGAGCAGTACTTC.

The chain links TRBV12-3 or TRBV12-4 to TRBJ2-7; TRBD1 is a possible D gene (6 bases). The CDR3 is made up of 13 amino acids. The V end was cut by 3 bases, the J end by 6 bases, with 12 bases between. The CDR3 DNA follows: TGTGCCAGCAGTTTTAGGACAGCTGGCGAGCAGTACTTC. Its protein is CASSFRTAGEQYF.

This chain joins TRBV29-1 and TRBJ2-6; the D is unclear. CDR3 length: 14 residues. The V end lost 1 base, the J end lost 0 bases, and 4 bases lay between the germline ends. Germline lookup yields CDR1 SQVTM and CDR2 ANQGSEA. CDR3 sequence reads: CSVEVRSGANVLTF. CDR3 coding DNA: TGCAGCGTTGAAGTCCGCTCTGGGGCCAACGTCCTGACTTTC.

This clonotype was observed a single time. The chain uses TRBV7-8 and TRBJ2-3; maybe TRBD1 (5 bases). Trimming removed 7 bases at V and 3 bases at J, with 14 bases between. Looked up from germline, CDR1 is SGHVS and CDR2 is FQNEAQ. The CDR3 is made up of 14 amino acids. The CDR3 loop is CASTLGRGTDTQYF. In DNA form, the CDR3 reads TGTGCCAGCACCCTGGGAAGGGGAACAGATACGCAGTATTTT.

This clonotype has more than one count but fewer than ten. The chain recombines TRBV6-1 with TRBJ2-7, with D possibly TRBD2 on 7 matching bases. V was shortened by 10 bases and J by 2 bases, with 21 bases between the two germline ends. Germline V CDR1 and CDR2: MNHNS, SASEGT. There are 15 residues in the CDR3. The CDR3 region has the DNA TGTGCCACCTCATTTGGGCGGGGGCCGGCCTACGAGCAGTACTTC. Protein sequence: CATSFGRGPAYEQYF.

The J gene is TRBJ1-4, the V gene TRBV20-1; D perhaps matches TRBD1 (6 bases). The germline V gene encodes CDR1 DFQATT and CDR2 SNEGSKA (reference sequence). This CDR3 is built from 16 residues. V was pared by 6 bases and J by 4 bases, with 21 bases between. CDR3 residues: CSARSVGRGYNEKLFF. The CDR3 DNA reads as TGCAGTGCAAGAAGTGTAGGCAGGGGATATAATGAAAAACTGTTTTTT.

The chain recombines TRBV24-1 with TRBJ2-1; 8 positions agree with TRBD1. CDR1 KGHDR and CDR2 SFDVKD come from the germline V gene. With 3 bases clipped from V and 8 bases from J, the junction kept 8 bases outside the gene matches. This CDR3 comprises 15 residues. In DNA form, the CDR3 reads TGTGCCACCAGTGATCCTGACCAGGGGGCGTATGAGCAGTTCTTC. Translated: CATSDPDQGAYEQFF.

The chain has TRBV6-2 or TRBV6-3 and TRBJ2-1; D is possibly TRBD2 (6 bases). Trimming stripped 7 bases from V and 5 bases from J, with 15 bases between. CDR3 length: 14 residues. Germline V lookup: CDR1 MNHEY, CDR2 SVGEGT. CDR3 amino acids: CASTRGGANNEQFF. The CDR3 nucleotides are TGTGCCAGCACCCGTGGAGGGGCGAACAATGAGCAGTTCTTC.

CDR3 amino acids: CASRTGTEETQYF. The CDR3 region has the DNA TGTGCCAGCAGGACCGGGACGGAGGAGACCCAGTACTTC. This chain joins TRBV27 and TRBJ2-5, with D possibly being TRBD1 or TRBD2 (5 bases each). Germline-derived CDR1 and CDR2 are MNHEY and SMNVEV (reference sequence). V was shortened by 6 bases and J by 5 bases, with 13 bases between the two germline ends. The CDR3 extends over 13 amino acids.

V gene TRBV20-1 combines with J gene TRBJ2-1, with D possibly called TRBD1 or TRBD2 (5 bases each). The CDR3 totals 11 residues. Germline loops: CDR1 DFQATT, CDR2 SNEGSKA (reference sequence). The V end was cut by 2 bases, the J end by 9 bases, with 8 bases between. The CDR3 sequence is CSARPGTEQFF. The CDR3, as DNA: TGCAGTGCTAGACCTGGGACTGAGCAGTTCTTC.

V gene TRBV20-1 combines with J gene TRBJ1-5; D call uncertain. In germline, CDR1 is DFQATT, CDR2 SNEGSKA (reference sequence). V lost 0 bases and J 2 bases, leaving 11 bases between the germline ends. The length of the CDR3 is 15 residues. The CDR3 coding sequence is TGCAGTGCTAGAGATCCGGTGGTTGGCAATCAGCCCCAGCATTTT. It specifies CSARDPVVGNQPQHF.

V usage is TRBV29-1 and J usage is TRBJ2-5, with 9 bases identical to TRBD1. CDR1 is SQVTM and CDR2 is ANQGSEA in the germline V gene. V shed 6 bases, J shed 5 bases, and the junction held 4 bases outside the gene matches. The CDR3 consists of 12 residues. DNA for the CDR3: TGCAGCGTCGGGGGACAGGGCGAGACCCAGTACTTC. This translates into CSVGGQGETQYF.

This chain connects TRBV28 to TRBJ1-4, with 8 bases that match TRBD1. CDR1 MDHEN and CDR2 SYDVKM come from the germline V gene. V shed 4 bases, J shed 6 bases, and the junction held 7 bases outside the gene matches. This CDR3 is built from 15 residues. CDR3 amino acids: CASSSPQGADEKLFF. As DNA, the CDR3 is TGTGCCAGCAGTTCCCCCCAGGGGGCTGATGAAAAACTGTTTTTT.

The rearrangement links TRBV6-2 or TRBV6-3 to TRBJ2-2; 7 nucleotides agree with TRBD2. This CDR3 is built from 14 residues. The V gene end was trimmed by 7 bases and the J gene end by 1 base; junction bases not matched to a gene: 3. Germline V gene data show CDR1 as MNHEY and CDR2 as SVGEGT. The CDR3 protein is CASNLAENTGELFF. Written as DNA, the CDR3 is TGTGCCAGCAATCTAGCGGAGAACACCGGGGAGCTGTTTTTT.

The V gene is TRBV12-3 or TRBV12-4, the J gene TRBJ2-1; D may be TRBD1 (6 bases). Trimming took off 11 bases at V and 11 bases at J, with 16 bases between the two ends. This CDR3 contains 11 residues. CDR3 DNA sequence: TGTGCCGCAGGGTGGGGGCCGCAGCAGTTCTTC. Translation: CAAGWGPQQFF.

The chain recombines TRBV4-3 with TRBJ2-6; D unresolved. Germline V gene sequence: CDR1 LGHNA, CDR2 YSLEER. The CDR3 is 16 amino acids. The V end lost 0 bases, the J end lost 0 bases, and 6 bases lay between the germline ends. The CDR3 DNA reads TGCGCCAGCAGCCAAGATTCGAGCTCTGGGGCCAACGTCCTGACTTTC. It encodes CASSQDSSSGANVLTF.

This chain uses TRBV2 with TRBJ2-7; a weak D match, TRBD1 (6 bases). CDR3 length: 14 residues. Germline CDR1 SNHLY, CDR2 FYNNEI. The V gene lost 3 bases and the J gene lost 0 bases, with 9 bases spanning the gap. CDR3 DNA: TGTGCCAGCAGTGATGACAGGTTCTCCTACGAGCAGTACTTC. Protein product: CASSDDRFSYEQYF. The complete variable domain, with remaining parts taken from reference TRBV2 and TRBJ2-7, reads EPEVTQTPSHQVTQMGQEVILRCVPISNHLYFYWYRQILGQKVEFLVSFYNNEISEKSEIFDDQFSVERPDGSNFTLKIRSTKLEDSAMYFCASSDDRFSYEQYFGPGTRLTVT.

V and J are TRBV29-1 and TRBJ2-7; no reliable D call. The CDR3 is 12 amino acids. Trimming stripped 0 bases from V and 5 bases from J, with 8 bases between. Germline CDR1 is SQVTM and CDR2 is ANQGSEA. DNA for the CDR3: TGCAGCGTTGAAGACACACAGCACGAGCAGTACTTC. This translates into CSVEDTQHEQYF.

The chain has TRBV19 and TRBJ2-3; possible D gene TRBD1, 5 bases. Germline V gives CDR1 LNHDA, CDR2 SQIVND (reference sequence). The CDR3 is 15 residues long. Trimming took off 2 bases at V and 0 bases at J, with 9 bases between the two ends. The CDR3, as DNA: TGTGCCAGTAGTATACAGGGCGGCAGCACAGATACGCAGTATTTT. Translation gives CASSIQGGSTDTQYF. Full variable domain (remainder filled in from reference TRBV19 and TRBJ2-3): DGGITQSPKYLFRKEGQNVTLSCEQNLNHDAMYWYRQDPGQGLRLIYYSQIVNDFQKGDIAEGYSVSREKKESFPLTVTSAQKNPTAFYLCASSIQGGSTDTQYFGPGTRLTVL.

This rearrangement joins TRBV20-1 to TRBJ2-1; D could derive from TRBD1 or TRBD2 (5 bases each). This CDR3 spans 12 amino acids. Trimming shortened V by 0 bases and J by 10 bases, and 10 bases separated the two germline ends. From germline, CDR1 is DFQATT and CDR2 SNEGSKA (reference sequence). CDR3 loop: CSARDRGAEQFF. The CDR3 region has the DNA TGCAGTGCTAGAGATAGAGGGGCAGAGCAGTTCTTC.

This sequence joins TRBV30 and TRBJ1-1, with D possibly TRBD1 on 5 matching bases. V was trimmed by 0 bases and J by 4 bases, leaving 9 bases between them. The CDR3 sequence is 13 residues long. CDR1 GTSNPN and CDR2 SVGIG come from the germline V gene (reference sequence). Here the CDR3 DNA reads TGTGCCTGGAGTGTTGAGAGGGGCACTGAAGCTTTCTTT. Translated: CAWSVERGTEAFF. Together with reference TRBV30 and TRBJ1-1, the CDR3 gives the full variable domain: SQTIHQWPATLVQPVGSPLSLECTVEGTSNPNLYWYRQAAGRGLQLLFYSVGIGQISSEVPQNLSASRPQDRQFILSSKKLLLSDSGFYLCAWSVERGTEAFFGQGTRLTVV.

Here the CDR3 reads CSGLGGYDTQYF. CDR3 in DNA: TGCAGTGGGTTAGGGGGTTACGATACGCAGTATTTT. V gene TRBV20-1 combines with J gene TRBJ2-3; possibly TRBD1 for D (6 bases). There are 12 residues in the CDR3. Germline CDR1 and CDR2: DFQATT and SNEGSKA (reference sequence). Trimming removed 7 bases from V and 6 bases from J, with 14 bases in between.

This sequence joins TRBV5-1 and TRBJ2-7; 8 bases line up with TRBD1. The ends lost 3 bases at V and 2 bases at J; junction bases unmatched: 4. Per germline, CDR1 SGHRS and CDR2 YFSETQ. The CDR3 extends over 14 amino acids. The CDR3 nucleotides are TGCGCCAGCAGCTGGGGGACAGGAGCCTACGAGCAGTACTTC. Its protein is CASSWGTGAYEQYF.

In nucleotides, the CDR3 is TGTGCCAGCAGCCCCGATGGAAAGGGCTTCCTAGACGAGCAGTACTTC. Its protein product is CASSPDGKGFLDEQYF. The V call is TRBV25-1, the J call TRBJ2-7, with D hard to call. The CDR3 contains 16 residues. V was pared by 6 bases and J by 5 bases, with 23 bases between. CDR1 MGHDK and CDR2 SYGVNS come from the germline V gene.

The V and J genes are TRBV29-1 and TRBJ1-3, with TRBD1 matching 9 bases. Looked up from germline, CDR1 is SQVTM and CDR2 is ANQGSEA. This CDR3 is built from 14 residues. The V segment lost 5 bases and the J segment 3 bases; nucleotides outside the gene matches: 5. The DNA for the CDR3 is TGCAGCGTTACCGGGACAGGGTTTGGAAACACCATATATTTT. Translation: CSVTGTGFGNTIYF.

The J gene is TRBJ2-3, the V gene TRBV4-3; either TRBD1 or TRBD2 may supply D (6 bases each). The CDR3 totals 16 residues. Germline V CDR1 and CDR2: LGHNA, YSLEER. V lost 0 bases and J 2 bases, leaving 12 bases between the germline ends. For the CDR3, the DNA is TGCGCCAGCAGCCAAGAAACGGGGGCCTACACAGATACGCAGTATTTT. This gives the protein CASSQETGAYTDTQYF.

This rearrangement joins TRBV15 to TRBJ2-5; D is perhaps TRBD1 (6 bases). V dropped 0 bases and J dropped 2 bases, with 13 bases sitting between them. The CDR3 totals 16 residues. Germline CDR1 reads LNHNV; CDR2 reads YYDKDF (reference sequence). The CDR3 here is CATSRDAGQPQETQYF. The CDR3 DNA reads as TGTGCCACCAGCAGAGATGCAGGACAGCCACAAGAGACCCAGTACTTC.

The chain couples TRBV12-3 or TRBV12-4 to TRBJ2-1; 13 nucleotides line up with TRBD2. CDR3 length: 15 residues. V shed 6 bases and J 7 bases; nucleotides not matched to a gene: 6. The CDR3 nucleotides are TGTGCCAGCAGCTCCACTAGCGGGGGGGGAAATGAGCAGTTCTTC. Encoded protein: CASSSTSGGGNEQFF.